The rows below give T cell receptor beta chains drawn from one sample of a study of blood T cell repertoires in COVID-19. Sequenced by immunoSEQ multiplex PCR; TCRdb stores in-frame clones only, minus some. The sample consists of more than 110,000 clones, roughly 80% of them appearing once. Source material: peripheral blood. The receptors stem from a woman aged 50 to 60 with active or convalescent COVID-19. Both conserved end residues are part of each CDR3. The order of the fields is J gene, D gene, V gene, clone size, CDR3 DNA, CDR3 protein. The D gene is left open where the match is weak. Expanded clones get a size class; other rows say once, few or many, or leave the size out.

TRBJ2-1 | TRBD2 | TRBV9 | once | TGTGCCAGCAGCGTAGCCACTAGCGGCTCCTACAATGAGCAGTTCTTC | CASSVATSGSYNEQFF
TRBJ1-6 | TRBD1 | TRBV7-9 | . | TGTGCCAGCAGCTCGAAAGAATTGGACAGGGCGTCACCCCTCCACTTT | CASSSKELDRASPLHF
TRBJ1-5 | TRBD1 | TRBV19 | many | TGTGCCAGTGGGAACAGACAGGGAGGCAATCAGCCCCAGCATTTT | CASGNRQGGNQPQHF
TRBJ2-1 | TRBD2 | TRBV11-3 | few | TGTGCCAGCAGCCCCAGACCCCAGCGGGGGGGATACAATGAGCAGTTCTTC | CASSPRPQRGGYNEQFF
TRBJ2-7 | . | TRBV19 | . | TGTGCCAGTAGTCGCAGGGGGGAATCCTACGAGCAGTACTTC | CASSRRGESYEQYF
TRBJ2-7 | . | TRBV18 | . | TGTGCCAGCTCACCGGGCCTTTCCGGGAGCTCCTACGAGCAGTACTTC | CASSPGLSGSSYEQYF
TRBJ1-2 | TRBD1 | TRBV6-4 | . | TGTGCCAGCAGTGGTAAGATGGACAGGCGCTATGGCTACACCTTC | CASSGKMDRRYGYTF
TRBJ1-2 | . | TRBV19 | . | TGTGCCAGTACCCCCAGCGGGAGGGACTTAGGCTACTATGGCTACACCTTC | CASTPSGRDLGYYGYTF
TRBJ2-3 | TRBD2 | TRBV9 | once | TGTGCCAGCAGCGTCGGTAGCGGGGCTAGCACAGATACGCAGTATTTT | CASSVGSGASTDTQYF
TRBJ1-2 | TRBD1 | TRBV7-3 | . | TGTGCCACCTTCTCAAAGGTGAGGGGGCGGGTCTATGGCTACACCTTC | CATFSKVRGRVYGYTF
TRBJ1-1 | TRBD1 | TRBV27 | . | TGTGCCAGCAGTTTACAGGGGGCTCGGACTGAAGCTTTCTTT | CASSLQGARTEAFF
TRBJ2-7 | . | TRBV4-3 | . | TGCGCCAGCAGCCAAGACGCGGGGACCCACGAGCAGTACTTC | CASSQDAGTHEQYF
TRBJ2-7 | TRBD2 | TRBV2 | few | TGTGCCAGCAGTGCCGGGACTAGTATCGACGAGCAGTACTTC | CASSAGTSIDEQYF
TRBJ1-2 | TRBD1 | TRBV18 | . | TGTGCCAGCTCACCACCTTACGGACAGGGCCCAGGATATGGCTACACCTTC | CASSPPYGQGPGYGYTF
TRBJ1-2 | . | TRBV7-2 | few | TGTGCCAGCAGCTTCAGGGATAGCTATGGCTACACCTTC | CASSFRDSYGYTF
TRBJ2-7 | . | TRBV7-9 | . | TGTGCCAGCAGCCACAGCCCTGGCGAGCAGTACTTC | CASSHSPGEQYF
TRBJ2-5 | . | TRBV6-1 | . | TGTGCCAGCAGTGAAATGGGGCCTAAACCTGGGGAGACCCAGTACTTC | CASSEMGPKPGETQYF
TRBJ2-7 | . | TRBV12-3/TRBV12-4 | . | TGTGCCAGCAGTATTACAGGGTACGAGCAGTACTTC | CASSITGYEQYF
TRBJ2-7 | TRBD2 | TRBV3-1/TRBV3-2 | . | TGTGCCAGCAGCCATACAGCGGGAGTCCACGAGCAGTACTTC | CASSHTAGVHEQYF
TRBJ2-1 | TRBD2 | TRBV13 | . | TGTGCCAGCAGCGCGTGGGGACTAGCGGGAGTAGGCACCTACAATGAGCAGTTCTTC | CASSAWGLAGVGTYNEQFF